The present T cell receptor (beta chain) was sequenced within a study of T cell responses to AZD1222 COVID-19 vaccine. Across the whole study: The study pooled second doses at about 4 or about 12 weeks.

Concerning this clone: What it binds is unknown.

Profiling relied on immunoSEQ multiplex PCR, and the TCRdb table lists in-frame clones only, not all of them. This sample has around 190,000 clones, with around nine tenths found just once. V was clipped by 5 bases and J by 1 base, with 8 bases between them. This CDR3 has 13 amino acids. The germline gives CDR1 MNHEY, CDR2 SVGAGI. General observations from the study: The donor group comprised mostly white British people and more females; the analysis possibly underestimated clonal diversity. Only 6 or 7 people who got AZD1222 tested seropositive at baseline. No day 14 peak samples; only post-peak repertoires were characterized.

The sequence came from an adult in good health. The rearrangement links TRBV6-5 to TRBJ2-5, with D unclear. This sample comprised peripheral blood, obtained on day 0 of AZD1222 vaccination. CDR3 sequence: CASSPDTQETQYF. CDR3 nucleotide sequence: TGTGCCAGCAGTCCCGACACCCAAGAGACCCAGTACTTC.